This T cell receptor beta chain was identified in a study of blood T cell repertoires in COVID-19. Study at large: The origin of the acute and convalescent COVID-19 samples was the United States, Italy and Spain.

The germline V gene encodes CDR1 KGHSH and CDR2 LQKENI. V lost 5 bases and J lost 8; bases outside the gene matches: 15. The CDR3 runs to 15 residues. Repertoires were generated with immunoSEQ multiplex PCR, while TCRdb's copy carries only in-frame clones and drops some. The sample has about 150,000 clones; roughly 88% are singletons. What was sequenced was peripheral blood. The sequence came from a man older than 75 with COVID-19, enrolled during active disease. The rearrangement links TRBV18 to TRBJ2-7; 7 nucleotides line up with TRBD2. CDR3 nucleotides: TGTGCCAGCTCAGTTGGGAGCGGGGACCCTACGAAGCAGTACTTC. Protein sequence: CASSVGSGDPTKQYF.